This TCR beta chain was documented in a study of blood T cell repertoires in COVID-19. On the study more broadly: Samples of COVID-19 (acute and convalescent) were obtained from the United States, Italy and Spain. The cDNA or gDNA used as material had been derived from T cells, B-cell-depleted T cells, or PBMCs.

Measured with immunoSEQ multiplex PCR; TCRdb has only the in-frame clones, and not every one. The table records 81,000 or so clones, over 75% of them present only once. This clonotype was obtained from a man aged 50-60 years with COVID-19, enrolled during active disease. The sample comprised peripheral blood.

CDR3 nucleotide sequence: TGTGCAAGTCGCCCCAGTCCTGAGCAGTACTTC. Translation: CASRPSPEQYF. The chain recombines TRBV12-2 with TRBJ2-7; the D call of TRBD1 is as the table states it, not checked on the DNA. TRBV12-2 is described as a pseudogene. The CDR3 extends over 11 amino acids.